This entry lists 6 T cell receptor beta chains sequenced from one sample in a study of T cells in localized non-small cell lung cancer. Produced via immunoSEQ multiplex PCR; TCRdb's table is partial and in-frame only. The repertoire includes 1,500 to 2,000 clones, roughly 25% of them detected once, and roughly 16% sits in the top ten. This sample comprised normal lung tissue next to the tumor, obtained before any cancer treatment. The receptors here all came from a female donor of 60 years or more with stage III squamous cell lung carcinoma.

This chain uses TRBV11-3 with TRBJ2-7; D is uncertain. The germline gives CDR1 SGHNT, CDR2 YENEEA. The CDR3 contains 14 residues. Trimming took 1 base from V and 3 from J, leaving 10 bases between them. The CDR3 sequence: CASSLGFANYEQYF. CDR3 bases: TGTGCCAGCAGCTTAGGATTCGCTAACTACGAGCAGTACTTC.

The V gene is TRBV15, the J gene TRBJ1-5; TRBD1 matches at 8 bases. J gave up 1 base and V 0 bases, and 8 bases lay outside the gene matches. The CDR3 loop spans 18 amino acids. Germline loops: CDR1 LNHNV, CDR2 YYDKDF (reference sequence). The CDR3 region has the DNA TGTGCCACCAGCAGAGAACAGGGGGTAGCTCTCAGCAATCAGCCCCAGCATTTT. Amino acid sequence: CATSREQGVALSNQPQHF.

This rearrangement joins TRBV11-3 to TRBJ2-6; D might be TRBD1 (6 bases). Germline V gene sequence: CDR1 SGHNT, CDR2 YENEEA. Trimming shortened V by 7 bases and J by 4 bases, and 20 bases separated the two germline ends. The CDR3 covers 17 residues. Here the CDR3 reads CASTNYRVFSGANVLTF. The CDR3 DNA reads as TGTGCCAGCACCAATTACAGGGTTTTTTCGGGGGCCAACGTCCTGACTTTC.

This clone is medium-sized in the sample. This chain's CDR3 is CASSLQGGNNIQYF. In DNA, the CDR3 is TGTGCCAGCAGCTTACAGGGGGGCAATAACATTCAGTACTTC. The gene calls are TRBV11-3 and TRBJ2-4; weak D call: TRBD1 (7 bases). V shed 2 bases and J shed 7 bases, with 12 bases lying between them. CDR1 SGHNT and CDR2 YENEEA come from the germline V gene. The CDR3 runs 14 residues.

This rearrangement joins TRBV6-8 to TRBJ1-2; D possibly corresponds to TRBD1 (5 bases). With 6 bases removed from V and 1 base from J, the gap between germline ends came to 6 bases. There are 12 residues in the CDR3. Germline CDR1 and CDR2: MNHGY and SAAAGT. This chain's CDR3 is CASRQGNYGYTF. The CDR3, as DNA: TGTGCCAGCAGGCAGGGTAACTATGGCTACACCTTC.

This chain uses TRBV30 with TRBJ1-3; no reliable D call. The CDR3 spans 12 residues. Germline loops: CDR1 GTSNPN, CDR2 SVGIG (reference sequence). V lost 5 bases and J 1 base, leaving 6 bases between the germline ends. This chain's CDR3 is CAWGESGNTIYF. In nucleotides, the CDR3 is TGTGCCTGGGGGGAATCTGGAAACACCATATATTTT. The full variable domain, in which reference TRBV30 and TRBJ1-3 provide the parts outside the CDR3, is SQTIHQWPATLVQPVGSPLSLECTVEGTSNPNLYWYRQAAGRGLQLLFYSVGIGQISSEVPQNLSASRPQDRQFILSSKKLLLSDSGFYLCAWGESGNTIYFGEGSWLTVV.